These 24 T cell receptor beta chains originate from one sample sequenced in a study of neurological immune-mediated disorders. TCRdb itself ran the 5' RACE reads through MiXCR, one entry per CDR3 protein. The sample yields tens of thousands of distinct CDR3 sequences, around 3.5% seen once. Sequenced input: PBMCs. These receptors came from a woman aged 50 to 60 with multiple sclerosis.

The chain is built from TRBV12-2 and TRBJ1-1. TRBV12-2 is designated a pseudogene. The CDR3 contains 17 residues. The CDR3 spells CASRLFLRGSTNTEAFF. CDR3 sequence (DNA): TGTGCAAGTCGCTTATTCCTACGGGGATCGACGAACACTGAAGCTTTCTTT.

This clonotype was detected only once. This may be a read error: a much more frequent sequence differs by one nucleotide. The conserved final phenylalanine or tryptophan is absent from the CDR3, which likely points to a read error. The chain recombines TRBV5-1 with TRBJ2-7; tentative D call: TRBD2 (6 bases). Germline CDR1 is SGHRS and CDR2 is YFSETQ. The germline V and J ends were trimmed by 1 base and 5 bases, with 13 bases remaining between them. CDR3 length equals 14 residues. CDR3 DNA sequence: TGCGCCAGCAGCTTGCGTAGCGGCCTACACGAGCAGTACATC. Protein: CASSLRSGLHEQYI.

Ten or more counts support this clonotype. The chain is built from TRBV20-1 and TRBJ1-1; D is possibly TRBD1 (6 bases). Germline CDR1 DFQATT, CDR2 SNEGSKA (reference sequence). The CDR3 extends over 16 amino acids. The V gene lost 2 bases and the J gene lost 0 bases, with 16 bases spanning the gap. CDR3 nucleotides: TGCAGTGCTAGATATCTCAGGGGAACAATGAACACTGAAGCTTTCTTT. It yields the protein CSARYLRGTMNTEAFF.

The chain combines TRBV5-1 with TRBJ1-2, with 8 bases aligning to TRBD1. V trimming: 0 bases; J trimming: 7 bases; junction bases outside the gene matches: 8. The CDR3 loop spans 15 amino acids. Germline loops: CDR1 SGHRS, CDR2 YFSETQ. CDR3 coding DNA: TGCGCCAGCAGCTTGGCCCTTGGACAGGGAGGTGGCTACACCTTC. Translating it yields CASSLALGQGGGYTF.

This clonotype was recorded at least ten times. V gene TRBV10-3 combines with J gene TRBJ1-3; D is uncertain. Germline CDR1 ENHRY, CDR2 SYGVKD. This CDR3 comprises 15 residues. Trimming removed 6 bases from V and 0 bases from J, with 12 bases in between. The CDR3 reads CAIRGVGVSGNTIYF. The CDR3 bases are TGTGCCATCAGAGGTGTCGGGGTCTCTGGAAACACCATATATTTT.

This clonotype was detected ten times or more. The chain recombines TRBV29-1 with TRBJ1-4; no clear D. The CDR3 sequence is 11 residues long. Looked up from germline, CDR1 is SQVTM and CDR2 is ANQGSEA. The ends were cut back, 6 bases at V and 13 bases at J, with 15 bases in the middle. The CDR3 DNA sequence: TGCAGCGTCGAAAACGTATCAGGACTGTTTTTT. This translates into CSVENVSGLFF. The variable domain in full, with the rest retrieved from reference TRBV29-1 and TRBJ1-4, is SAVISQKPSRDICQRGTSLTIQCQVDSQVTMMFWYRQQPGQSLTLIATANQGSEATYESGFVIDKFPISRPNLTFSTLTVSNMSPEDSSIYLCSVENVSGLFFGSGTQLSVL.

This clonotype has a count of ten or more. The chain links TRBV4-1 to TRBJ2-7; D is ambiguous. In germline, CDR1 is MGHRA, CDR2 YSYEKL. Trimming cost V 0 bases and J 2 bases, with 5 bases left between them. The CDR3 has 13 residues. The CDR3 DNA reads TGCGCCAGCAGCCAAGAGGGAACCTACGAGCAGTACTTC. This translates into CASSQEGTYEQYF.

This clonotype has a count of ten or more. V and J are TRBV29-1 and TRBJ1-1; maybe TRBD1 (5 bases). The V end was cut by 5 bases, the J end by 8 bases, with 12 bases between. Germline V lookup: CDR1 SQVTM, CDR2 ANQGSEA. This CDR3 has 11 residues. For the CDR3, the DNA is TGCAGCGTTTTCTCAGGGTGGGAAGCTTTCTTT. The encoded protein is CSVFSGWEAFF.

This clonotype appeared many times. The CDR3 spells CASSLSTSGFYNEQFF. CDR3 coding DNA: TGCGCCAGCAGCCTATCGACTAGCGGGTTCTACAATGAGCAGTTCTTC. The rearrangement uses TRBV5-1 and TRBJ2-1; 10 positions agree with TRBD2. After removal of 4 bases from V and 3 bases from J, the junction contained 7 bases not matched to a gene. Germline V gives CDR1 SGHRS, CDR2 YFSETQ. The CDR3 runs 16 residues.

This clonotype was picked up many times. A junction end diverges from the germline sequence, so it may reflect a read error. This chain uses TRBV7-7 with TRBJ2-2; D is ambiguous. Germline V gene sequence: CDR1 SSHAT, CDR2 FNYEAQ (reference sequence). There are 13 residues in the CDR3. The CDR3 sequence is CASSFKVGGELFF. For the CDR3, the DNA is TGTGCTAGCAGCTTTAAGGTTGGCGGGGAGCTGTTTTTT.

This clonotype was recorded at least ten times. This sequence joins TRBV7-6 and TRBJ1-1; TRBD1 is a possible D gene (6 bases). Germline CDR1 reads SGHVS; CDR2 reads FNYEAQ. The CDR3 has 14 residues. Trimming stripped 2 bases from V and 3 bases from J, with 10 bases between. The CDR3 DNA sequence: TGTGCCAGCAGCTTACAGGGGTCGTACACTGAAGCTTTCTTT. Its protein product is CASSLQGSYTEAFF.

This clonotype was observed at least ten times. The CDR3 reads CASSDWGGWGTDTQYF. The CDR3 DNA sequence: TGCGCCAGCAGTGATTGGGGGGGCTGGGGCACAGATACGCAGTATTTT. The chain has TRBV10-2 and TRBJ2-3; a weak D match, TRBD2 (7 bases). Trimming cost V 3 bases and J 1 base, with 14 bases left between them. The CDR3 runs to 16 residues. Looked up from germline, CDR1 is WSHSY and CDR2 is SAAADI.

This clonotype was counted ten times or more. The chain employs TRBV7-9 and TRBJ1-3; 7 positions match TRBD1. After removal of 5 bases from V and 3 bases from J, the junction contained 10 bases not matched to a gene. Germline CDR1 SEHNR, CDR2 FQNEAQ (reference sequence). The CDR3 is made up of 16 amino acids. The CDR3 coding sequence is TGTGCCAGCAGCAGCACGACAGGGTTCGATGGAAACACCATATATTTT. As protein: CASSSTTGFDGNTIYF.

The sample holds many counts of this clonotype. This chain uses TRBV18 with TRBJ1-2, with D tentatively TRBD1 (5 bases). The CDR3 covers 14 residues. CDR1 is KGHSH, CDR2 LQKENI, per germline. Trimming left V 1 base short and J 4 bases short, with 10 bases between. CDR3 protein: CASSPRRDGYGYTF. CDR3 DNA: TGTGCCAGCTCACCACGCAGGGATGGCTATGGCTACACCTTC.

This clonotype appeared many times. This rearrangement joins TRBV20-1 to TRBJ2-7; 9 positions match TRBD2. V was pared by 3 bases and J by 6 bases, with 6 bases of the junction left unmatched. Germline V gene sequence: CDR1 DFQATT, CDR2 SNEGSKA (reference sequence). CDR3 length: 13 amino acids. The CDR3 sequence is CSASGGGAGEQYF. CDR3 DNA sequence: TGCAGTGCTAGTGGCGGGGGGGCCGGCGAGCAGTACTTC.

Ten or more counts support this clonotype. This CDR3 is CSASVGRQETQYF. The CDR3, as DNA: TGCAGTGCTAGTGTCGGTCGTCAAGAGACCCAGTACTTC. J is TRBJ2-5 and V is TRBV20-1; D is unresolved. Germline V gives CDR1 DFQATT, CDR2 SNEGSKA (reference sequence). The CDR3 has 13 amino acids. V was cut by 3 bases and J by 2 bases, with 10 bases left in between.

This clonotype showed up many times. This chain connects TRBV7-9 to TRBJ2-1, with D unclear. The CDR3 length is 11 residues. Germline V lookup: CDR1 SEHNR, CDR2 FQNEAQ (reference sequence). Deletions cut 2 bases from V and 9 bases from J, with 5 bases between. The CDR3 region has the DNA TGTGCCAGCAGCTTACGGGCTGAGCAGTTCTTC. Residues: CASSLRAEQFF.

Only a few counts were recorded for this clonotype. The chain has TRBV11-2 and TRBJ2-1, with D unresolved. V lost 1 base to trimming and J lost 6 bases, with 7 bases between them. CDR1 is SGHAT, CDR2 FQNNGV, per germline. This CDR3 spans 13 amino acids. DNA for the CDR3: TGTGCCAGCAGCTTAGGGTTGAGCAATGAGCAGTTCTTC. As protein: CASSLGLSNEQFF.

This chain uses TRBV5-6 with TRBJ1-1; no clear D. CDR3 length: 15 amino acids. The germline V and J ends were trimmed by 7 bases and 4 bases, with 20 bases remaining between them. The germline CDR1 and CDR2 sequences are SGHDT and YYEEEE. The CDR3 DNA reads TGTGCCAGCGGGCCGACGACTTCGCCGAGCACTGAAGCTTTCTTT. It encodes CASGPTTSPSTEAFF. Based on the CDR3 plus reference TRBV5-6 and TRBJ1-1, the full variable domain is DAGVTQSPTHLIKTRGQQVTLRCSPKSGHDTVSWYQQALGQGPQFIFQYYEEEERQRGNFPDRFSGHQFPNYSSELNVNALLLGDSALYLCASGPTTSPSTEAFFGQGTRLTVV.

Many counts were recorded for this clonotype. This chain joins TRBV7-2 and TRBJ2-1; D call uncertain. The CDR3 covers 12 residues. The V and J ends lost 2 bases and 3 bases respectively, with 2 bases between them. CDR1 and CDR2 (germline): SGHTA, FQGNSA. The CDR3 DNA sequence: TGTGCCAGCAGCTTATTCTACAATGAGCAGTTCTTC. It yields the protein CASSLFYNEQFF.

This clonotype was observed many times. V gene TRBV7-2 combines with J gene TRBJ2-1; D unclear. This CDR3 comprises 20 residues. Trimming cost V 4 bases and J 0 bases, with 25 bases left between them. Germline CDR1 and CDR2: SGHTA and FQGNSA. The CDR3 coding sequence is TGTGCCAGCAGCTCCCCGATGAGTATTTCTATGTGGAGCTCCTACAATGAGCAGTTCTTC. This sequence encodes CASSSPMSISMWSSYNEQFF.

This clonotype was seen ten or more times. This chain links TRBV4-2 with TRBJ2-7, with unresolved D. The CDR3 totals 16 residues. Trimming left V 3 bases short and J 3 bases short, with 18 bases between. The germline V gene has CDR1 LGHNA and CDR2 YNFKEQ. The CDR3 bases are TGTGCCAGCAGCCACCCTGTGGTCGGGCCGAGCTACGAGCAGTACTTC. The encoded protein is CASSHPVVGPSYEQYF.

This clonotype was observed many times. V is TRBV20-1 and J is TRBJ2-3, with D hard to call. Trimming removed 3 bases from V and 0 bases from J, with 10 bases in between. Germline V gene lookup returns CDR1 DFQATT and CDR2 SNEGSKA (reference sequence). The CDR3 length is 14 residues. CDR3 nucleotides: TGCAGTGCTAGCTCCCCATCTAGCACAGATACGCAGTATTTT. Translated, it gives CSASSPSSTDTQYF.

This clonotype has at least ten counts. The gene calls are TRBV7-6 and TRBJ2-3, with D possibly called TRBD1 or TRBD2 (5 bases each). Germline lookup yields CDR1 SGHVS and CDR2 FNYEAQ. The CDR3 extends over 15 amino acids. V dropped 0 bases and J dropped 0 bases, with 7 bases sitting between them. Here the CDR3 DNA reads TGTGCCAGCAGCTTAGCCGGGGCTAGCACAGATACGCAGTATTTT. It translates to CASSLAGASTDTQYF. Filled out from reference TRBV7-6 and TRBJ2-3, the complete variable domain reads GAGVSQSPRYKVTKRGQDVALRCDPISGHVSLYWYRQALGQGPEFLTYFNYEAQQDKSGLPNDRFSAERPEGSISTLTIQRTEQRDSAMYRCASSLAGASTDTQYFGPGTRLTVL.